A single sample is the source of the 4 T cell receptor beta chains below, sequenced in a study of a mutant IDH1 vaccine in newly diagnosed glioma. The method was immunoSEQ multiplex PCR; TCRdb's version includes in-frame clones alone and lacks a portion of them. The table shows more than 80,000 clones, with around four fifths occurring only once. Described time point: baseline, week 1 (first vaccination visit). Noted treatment: pre-vaccination baseline after standard-of-care therapy. The sample consisted of PBMCs, taken from a glioma patient treated with radiotherapy, temozolomide or both. The origin of the receptors is a woman in her forties or fifties with glioma.

The chain uses TRBV7-3 and TRBJ1-2; no reliable D call. Germline loops: CDR1 SGHTA, CDR2 FQGTGA. V lost 4 bases, J lost 4 bases, and 10 bases lay in between. This CDR3 has 13 residues. DNA for the CDR3: TGTGCCAGCAGCTCGCCCTCAGTCTATGGCTACACCTTC. It encodes CASSSPSVYGYTF.

The chain employs TRBV2 and TRBJ2-2, with a possible D match to TRBD1 (7 bases). Germline values: CDR1 SNHLY, CDR2 FYNNEI. The CDR3 consists of 15 residues. With 6 bases removed from V and 7 bases from J, the gap between germline ends came to 18 bases. Here the CDR3 DNA reads TGTGCCAGCAGGGCCTTCAGGGGGGATGGCGGGGAGCTGTTTTTT. Amino acids: CASRAFRGDGGELFF.

J is TRBJ2-5 and V is TRBV9, with TRBD2 identical over 14 bases. The CDR3 loop spans 16 amino acids. The trim removed 2 bases at V and 3 bases at J, leaving 3 bases unmatched. Germline V gene sequence: CDR1 SGDLS, CDR2 YYNGEE. The CDR3 nucleotides read TGTGCCAGCAGCGTCCTGGGACTAGCGGGAGAAGAGACCCAGTACTTC. Amino acids: CASSVLGLAGEETQYF.

The J gene is TRBJ1-2, the V gene TRBV5-4, with D unclear. Trimming pared 4 bases from V and 8 bases from J, leaving 18 bases between. Germline values: CDR1 SGHNT, CDR2 YYREEE (reference sequence). CDR3 length: 14 residues. CDR3 loop: CASSVSRSIRGYTF. CDR3 nucleotides: TGTGCCAGCAGCGTATCCAGGAGTATTAGGGGCTACACCTTC.